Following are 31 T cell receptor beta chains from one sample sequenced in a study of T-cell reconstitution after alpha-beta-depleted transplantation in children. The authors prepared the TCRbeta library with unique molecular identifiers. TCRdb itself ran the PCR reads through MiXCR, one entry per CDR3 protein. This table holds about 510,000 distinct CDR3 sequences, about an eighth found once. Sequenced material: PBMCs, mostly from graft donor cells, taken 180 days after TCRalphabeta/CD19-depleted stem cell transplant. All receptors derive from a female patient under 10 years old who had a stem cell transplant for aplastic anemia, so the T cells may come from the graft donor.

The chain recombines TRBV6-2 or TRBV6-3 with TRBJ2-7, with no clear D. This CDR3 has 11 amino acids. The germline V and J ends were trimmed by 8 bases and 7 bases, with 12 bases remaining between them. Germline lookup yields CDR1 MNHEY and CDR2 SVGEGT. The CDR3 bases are TGTGCCAGCGCAAACCGTGGAGAGCAGTACTTC. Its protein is CASANRGEQYF.

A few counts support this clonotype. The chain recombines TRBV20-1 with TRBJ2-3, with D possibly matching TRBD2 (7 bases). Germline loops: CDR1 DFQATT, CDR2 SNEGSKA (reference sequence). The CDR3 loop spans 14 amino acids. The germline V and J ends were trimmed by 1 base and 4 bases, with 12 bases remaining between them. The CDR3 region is CSARGRGGADTQYF. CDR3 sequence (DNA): TGCAGTGCTAGAGGGAGGGGGGGTGCAGATACGCAGTATTTT.

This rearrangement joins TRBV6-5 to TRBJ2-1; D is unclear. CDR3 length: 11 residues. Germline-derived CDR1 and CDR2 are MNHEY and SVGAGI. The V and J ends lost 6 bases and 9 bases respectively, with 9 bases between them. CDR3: CASRELREQFF. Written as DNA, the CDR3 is TGTGCCAGCAGGGAACTCCGTGAGCAGTTCTTC.

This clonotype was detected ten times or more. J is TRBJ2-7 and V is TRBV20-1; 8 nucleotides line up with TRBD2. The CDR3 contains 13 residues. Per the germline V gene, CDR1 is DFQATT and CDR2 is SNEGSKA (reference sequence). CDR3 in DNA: TGCAGTGCTAGAGATGAAAGGGGACTAGAGTTTCCCGTC. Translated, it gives CSARDERGLEFPV.

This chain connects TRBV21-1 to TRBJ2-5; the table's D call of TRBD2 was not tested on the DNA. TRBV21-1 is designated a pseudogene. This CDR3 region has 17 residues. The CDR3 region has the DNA TGTGCCAGCAGCAAAGTGTGGCCCAGAGCTAAACAAGAGACCCAGTACTTC. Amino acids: CASSKVWPRAKQETQYF.

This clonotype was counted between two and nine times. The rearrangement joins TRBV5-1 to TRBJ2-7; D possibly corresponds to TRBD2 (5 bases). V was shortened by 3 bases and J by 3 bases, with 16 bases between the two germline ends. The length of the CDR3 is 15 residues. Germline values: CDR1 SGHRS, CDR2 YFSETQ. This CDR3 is CASSYSGDGVYEQYF. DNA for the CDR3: TGCGCCAGCAGCTACAGCGGCGACGGAGTCTACGAGCAGTACTTC.

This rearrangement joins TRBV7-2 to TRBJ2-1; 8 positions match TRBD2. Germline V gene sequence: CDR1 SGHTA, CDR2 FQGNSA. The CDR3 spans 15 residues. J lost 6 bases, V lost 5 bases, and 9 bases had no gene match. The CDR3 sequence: CASSHPGLGGNEQFF. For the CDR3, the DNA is TGTGCCAGCAGCCATCCGGGACTAGGAGGCAATGAGCAGTTCTTC.

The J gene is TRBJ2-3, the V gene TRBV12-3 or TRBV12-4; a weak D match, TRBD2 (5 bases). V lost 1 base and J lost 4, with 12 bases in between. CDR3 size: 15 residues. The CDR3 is CASSLGGSGADTQYF. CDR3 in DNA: TGTGCCAGCAGTTTAGGAGGGAGTGGCGCAGATACGCAGTATTTT.

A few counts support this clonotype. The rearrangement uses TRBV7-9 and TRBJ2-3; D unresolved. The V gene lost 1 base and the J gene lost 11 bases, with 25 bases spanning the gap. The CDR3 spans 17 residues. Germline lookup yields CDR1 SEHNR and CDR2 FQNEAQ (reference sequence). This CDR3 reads CASSLEAPSLAPDGQYF. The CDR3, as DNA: TGTGCCAGCAGCTTAGAGGCTCCCTCGCTCGCGCCAGATGGGCAGTATTTT.

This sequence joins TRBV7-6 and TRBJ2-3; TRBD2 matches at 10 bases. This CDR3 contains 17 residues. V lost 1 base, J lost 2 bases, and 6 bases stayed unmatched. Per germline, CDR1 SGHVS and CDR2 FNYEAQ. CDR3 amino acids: CASSLVAGGGTTDTQYF. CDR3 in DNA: TGTGCCAGCAGCTTAGTAGCGGGGGGCGGGACCACAGATACGCAGTATTTT.

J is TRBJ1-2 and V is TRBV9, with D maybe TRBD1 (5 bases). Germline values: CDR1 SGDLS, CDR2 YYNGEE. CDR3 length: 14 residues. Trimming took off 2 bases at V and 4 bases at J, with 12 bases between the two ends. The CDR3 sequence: CASSVQGIAYGYTF. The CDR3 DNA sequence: TGTGCCAGCAGCGTCCAGGGTATCGCCTATGGCTACACCTTC.

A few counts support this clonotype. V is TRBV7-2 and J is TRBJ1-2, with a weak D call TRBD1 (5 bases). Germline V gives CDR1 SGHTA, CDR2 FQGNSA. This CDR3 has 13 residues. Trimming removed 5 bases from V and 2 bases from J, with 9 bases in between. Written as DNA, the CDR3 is TGTGCCAGCAGCCCCCGGGGGAACTATGGCTACACCTTC. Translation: CASSPRGNYGYTF. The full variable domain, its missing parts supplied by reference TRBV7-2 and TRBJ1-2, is GAGVSQSPSNKVTEKGKDVELRCDPISGHTALYWYRQSLGQGLEFLIYFQGNSAPDKSGLPSDRFSAERTGGSVSTLTIQRTQQEDSAVYLCASSPRGNYGYTFGSGTRLTVV.

CDR3 sequence: CASSYRTSGRTASYNEQFF. The CDR3 DNA is TGTGCCAGCAGTTATCGGACTAGCGGGAGGACCGCCTCCTACAATGAGCAGTTCTTC. The chain uses TRBV6-2 or TRBV6-3 and TRBJ2-1, with 14 positions matching TRBD2. Germline CDR1 reads MNHEY; CDR2 reads SVGEGT. V gave up 3 bases and J gave up 0 bases; unmatched junction bases: 7. The CDR3 spans 19 residues.

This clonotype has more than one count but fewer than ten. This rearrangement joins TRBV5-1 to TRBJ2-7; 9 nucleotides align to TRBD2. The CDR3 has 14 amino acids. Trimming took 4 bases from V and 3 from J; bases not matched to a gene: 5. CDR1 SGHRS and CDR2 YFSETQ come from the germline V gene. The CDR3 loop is CASSIAGGNYEQYF. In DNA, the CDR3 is TGCGCCAGCAGCATCGCGGGAGGGAACTACGAGCAGTACTTC.

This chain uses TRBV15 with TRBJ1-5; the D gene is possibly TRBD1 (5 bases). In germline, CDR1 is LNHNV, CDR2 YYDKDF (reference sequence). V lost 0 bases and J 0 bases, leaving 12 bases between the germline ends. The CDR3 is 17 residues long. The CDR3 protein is CATSRDRGGLSNQPQHF. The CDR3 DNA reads TGTGCCACCAGCAGAGATAGGGGAGGCCTTAGCAATCAGCCCCAGCATTTT.

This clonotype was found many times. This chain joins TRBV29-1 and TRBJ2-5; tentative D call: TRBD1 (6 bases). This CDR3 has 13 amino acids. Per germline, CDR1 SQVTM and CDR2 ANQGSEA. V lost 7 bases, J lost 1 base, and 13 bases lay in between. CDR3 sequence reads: CSEGTPAQETQYF. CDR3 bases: TGCAGCGAAGGGACACCTGCCCAAGAGACCCAGTACTTC.

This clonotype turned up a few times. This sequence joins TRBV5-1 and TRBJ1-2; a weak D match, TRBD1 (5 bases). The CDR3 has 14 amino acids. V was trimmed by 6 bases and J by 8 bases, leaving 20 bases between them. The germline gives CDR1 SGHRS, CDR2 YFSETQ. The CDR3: CASTQGDGRGGYTF. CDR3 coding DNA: TGCGCCAGCACCCAAGGGGACGGGCGGGGCGGCTACACCTTC.

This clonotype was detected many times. In DNA, the CDR3 is TGTGCCAGCAGCCTCCCGGGCCGCCCCTACGAGCAGTACGTC. Translated: CASSLPGRPYEQYV. This chain connects TRBV3-1 to TRBJ2-7; no firm D call. Germline values: CDR1 LGHDT, CDR2 YNNKEL (reference sequence). The CDR3 loop spans 14 amino acids. Trimming removed 4 bases at V and 2 bases at J, with 12 bases between.

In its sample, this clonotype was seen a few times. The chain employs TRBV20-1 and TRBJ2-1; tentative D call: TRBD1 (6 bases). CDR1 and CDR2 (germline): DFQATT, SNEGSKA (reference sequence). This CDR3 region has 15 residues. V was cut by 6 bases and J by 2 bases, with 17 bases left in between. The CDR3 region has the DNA TGCAGTGCCGAGCTGCAGGACAGACCCTACAATGAGCAGTTCTTC. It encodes CSAELQDRPYNEQFF.

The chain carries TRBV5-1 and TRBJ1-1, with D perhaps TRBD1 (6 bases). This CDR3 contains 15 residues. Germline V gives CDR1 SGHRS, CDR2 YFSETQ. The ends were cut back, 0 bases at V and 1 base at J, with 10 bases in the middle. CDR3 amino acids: CASSLAGAGNTEAFF. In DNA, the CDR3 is TGCGCCAGCAGCTTGGCAGGGGCGGGGAACACTGAAGCTTTCTTT.

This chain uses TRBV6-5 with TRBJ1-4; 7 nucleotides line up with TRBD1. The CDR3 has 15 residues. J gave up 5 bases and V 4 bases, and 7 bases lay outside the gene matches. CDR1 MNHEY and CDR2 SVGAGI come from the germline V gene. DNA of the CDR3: TGTGCCAGCAGTTTGGGACAGCTTCAGAATGAAAAACTGTTTTTT. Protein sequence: CASSLGQLQNEKLFF.

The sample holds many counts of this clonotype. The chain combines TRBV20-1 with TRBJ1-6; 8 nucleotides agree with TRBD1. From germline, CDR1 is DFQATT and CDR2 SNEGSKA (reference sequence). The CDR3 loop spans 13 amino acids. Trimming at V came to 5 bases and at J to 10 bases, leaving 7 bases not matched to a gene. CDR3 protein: CSAGGTGSSPLHF. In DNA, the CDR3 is TGCAGTGCTGGGGGGACAGGCTCCTCACCCCTCCACTTT.

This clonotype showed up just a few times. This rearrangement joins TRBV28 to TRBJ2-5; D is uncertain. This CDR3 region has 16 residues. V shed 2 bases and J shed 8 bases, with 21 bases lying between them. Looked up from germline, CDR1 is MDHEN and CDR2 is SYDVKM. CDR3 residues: CASSLSSGQTPFTQYF. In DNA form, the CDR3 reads TGTGCCAGCAGTTTAAGTTCGGGCCAGACCCCGTTTACCCAGTACTTC.

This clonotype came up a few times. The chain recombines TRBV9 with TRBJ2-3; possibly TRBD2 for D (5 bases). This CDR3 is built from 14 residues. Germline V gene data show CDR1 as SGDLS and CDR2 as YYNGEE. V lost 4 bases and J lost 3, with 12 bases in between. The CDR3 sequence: CASSSRGQTDTQYF. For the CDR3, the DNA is TGTGCCAGCAGCTCAAGAGGGCAGACAGATACGCAGTATTTT. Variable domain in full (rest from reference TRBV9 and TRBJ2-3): DSGVTQTPKHLITATGQRVTLRCSPRSGDLSVYWYQQSLDQGLQFLIQYYNGEERAKGNILERFSAQQFPDLHSELNLSSLELGDSALYFCASSSRGQTDTQYFGPGTRLTVL.

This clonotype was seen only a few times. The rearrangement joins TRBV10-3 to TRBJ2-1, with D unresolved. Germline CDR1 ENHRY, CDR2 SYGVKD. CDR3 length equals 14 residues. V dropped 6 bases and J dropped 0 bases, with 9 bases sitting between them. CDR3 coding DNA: TGTGCCATCAGAGGCGAGAGCTCCTACAATGAGCAGTTCTTC. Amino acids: CAIRGESSYNEQFF.

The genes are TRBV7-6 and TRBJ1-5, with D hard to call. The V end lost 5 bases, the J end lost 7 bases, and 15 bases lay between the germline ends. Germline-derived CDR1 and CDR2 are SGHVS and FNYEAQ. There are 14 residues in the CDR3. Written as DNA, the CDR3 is TGTGCCAGCAGCCCCCGTCTGGGATCACAGCCCCAGCATTTT. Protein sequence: CASSPRLGSQPQHF.

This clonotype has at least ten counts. CDR3 residues: CASSLQDPNEQFF. As DNA, the CDR3 is TGTGCCAGCAGCTTACAGGATCCGAATGAGCAGTTCTTC. The chain recombines TRBV7-9 with TRBJ2-1, with unresolved D. CDR1 is SEHNR and CDR2 is FQNEAQ in the germline V gene (reference sequence). Deletions cut 2 bases from V and 7 bases from J, with 9 bases between. This CDR3 has 13 amino acids.

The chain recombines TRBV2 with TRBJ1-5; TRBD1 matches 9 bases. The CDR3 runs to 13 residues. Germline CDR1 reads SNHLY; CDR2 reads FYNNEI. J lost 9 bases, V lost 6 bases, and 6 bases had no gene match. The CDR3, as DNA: TGTGCCAGCAGCTGGACAGGGGAAAGGCCCCAGCATTTT. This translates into CASSWTGERPQHF.

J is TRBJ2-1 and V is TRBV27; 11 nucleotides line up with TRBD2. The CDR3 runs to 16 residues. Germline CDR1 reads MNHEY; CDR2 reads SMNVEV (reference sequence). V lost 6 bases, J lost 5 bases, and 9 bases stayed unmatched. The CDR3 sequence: CASSLNEGLADNEQFF. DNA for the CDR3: TGTGCCAGCAGCCTGAACGAGGGACTAGCGGACAATGAGCAGTTCTTC.

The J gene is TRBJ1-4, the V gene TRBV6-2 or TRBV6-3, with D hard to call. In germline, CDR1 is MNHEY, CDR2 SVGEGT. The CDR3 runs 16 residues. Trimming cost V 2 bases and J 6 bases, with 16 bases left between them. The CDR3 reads CASSYERHLFDEKLFF. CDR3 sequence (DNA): TGTGCCAGCAGTTACGAGAGACATCTCTTCGATGAAAAACTGTTTTTT.

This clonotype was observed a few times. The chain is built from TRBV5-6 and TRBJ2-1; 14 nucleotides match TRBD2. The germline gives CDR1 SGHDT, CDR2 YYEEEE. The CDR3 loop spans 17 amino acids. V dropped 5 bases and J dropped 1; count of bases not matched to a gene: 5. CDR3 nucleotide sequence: TGTGCCAGCAGACCGGGACTAGCGGGAGCTTCCTACAATGAGCAGTTCTTC. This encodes CASRPGLAGASYNEQFF.